A selection of T cell receptor beta chains follows, all from one sample in a study of blood T cells in healthy people across ages. MiXCR, applied by TCRdb to the 5' RACE reads, yields one record per CDR3 protein. Of 700,000 to 850,000 distinct CDR3 sequences listed, approximately 55% are singletons. Sequencing was carried out using blood. Receptors were obtained from a man of 80 years or more in good health. Both conserved end residues are part of each CDR3. The D gene is left open where the match is weak.

>TRBV5-1|TRBD2
CASSFGLHGRGTETQYF
>TRBV6-2/TRBV6-3|TRBD1
CASNPDRVAYNEQFF
>TRBV28|.
CASSRQEPQGNEQFF
>TRBV5-1|TRBD2
CASSRDLAGGLSYNEQFF
>TRBV27|.
CASRPSANYGYTF
>TRBV7-9|TRBD1
CASSFTGGNYGYTF
>TRBV4-1|.
CASTTRLGLTNEQFF
>TRBV5-1|.
CASSLLPARAPNTEAFF
>TRBV29-1|TRBD2
CSVGLALSKTQYF
>TRBV7-9|.
CASSLSQGSYEQYF
>TRBV2|.
CASNVGEREQFF
>TRBV7-8|.
CASSPPQRSGETQYF
>TRBV15|.
CATSRGEPRTFLIPEQYF
>TRBV9|.
CASSPRTGRDTEAFF
>TRBV9|TRBD1
CASSVGRGNEQFF
>TRBV12-3/TRBV12-4|.
CASEGSGYNEQFF
>TRBV6-1|TRBD2
CATHLSGSSYEQYF
>TRBV7-3|.
CASNVGSLSSYNEQFF
>TRBV7-2|.
CASSLGADSPLHF
>TRBV20-1|TRBD2
CSAPTSGNNEQYF
>TRBV7-2|.
CASSYSPFNTEAFF
>TRBV6-5|TRBD2
CASGSGIYEQYF
>TRBV12-3/TRBV12-4|.
CASSRASLEQYF
>TRBV10-3|.
CAISESPSTDTQYF
>TRBV5-1|TRBD2
CASSSPGLAGQLPYNEQFF
>TRBV12-3/TRBV12-4|TRBD2
CASSPGLAFYNEQFF
>TRBV9|.
CATLVRGQMNTEAFF
>TRBV5-1|.
CASSAPSDTQYF
>TRBV7-9|.
CASSLAVCRETKNIQYF
>TRBV5-1|TRBD2
CASSSGRTSDAFQETQFF
>TRBV9|TRBD1
CASSVGQGPQPQHF
>TRBV3-1|.
CASSPGVMGYTF
>TRBV10-2|.
CAGLERATDTQYF
>TRBV2|TRBD2
CASRRIAGGHLRQFF
>TRBV5-1|TRBD2
CASSFSREAINEQFF
>TRBV2|TRBD1
CASSVSQGANNEQYF
>TRBV21-1|.
CASHENGLGNQPQHF
>TRBV29-1|TRBD2
CSVVGLAGTTSSYNEQYF
>TRBV20-1|TRBD1
CSARDTRGGENIQYF
>TRBV20-1|TRBD1
CSAVSPGQGIYEQYF
>TRBV21-1|.
CARTGGGNSPLHF
>TRBV24-1|.
CATSEAGLVQFF
>TRBV5-5|.
CASSLAKGLSYNEQFF
>TRBV5-1|.
CASSKEGGTEAFF
>TRBV12-3/TRBV12-4|.
CASRHRDTDESPLHF
>TRBV6-5|.
CASSYSSSNEKLFF
>TRBV6-6|TRBD1
CASSYPGQGVRNEKLFF
>TRBV6-2/TRBV6-3|TRBD2
CASTPRTSFSQFF
>TRBV6-5|TRBD2
CATYGEGGRTNEQFF
>TRBV20-1|TRBD1
CSAFSTDRVKFYEQYF
>TRBV7-9|TRBD1
CASSSRGGLTNYGYTF
>TRBV4-2|TRBD2
CASSQDRPLLAGVYNEQFF
>TRBV7-9|.
CASSLAGLAREQFF
>TRBV12-3/TRBV12-4|.
CASSLGARGETQYF